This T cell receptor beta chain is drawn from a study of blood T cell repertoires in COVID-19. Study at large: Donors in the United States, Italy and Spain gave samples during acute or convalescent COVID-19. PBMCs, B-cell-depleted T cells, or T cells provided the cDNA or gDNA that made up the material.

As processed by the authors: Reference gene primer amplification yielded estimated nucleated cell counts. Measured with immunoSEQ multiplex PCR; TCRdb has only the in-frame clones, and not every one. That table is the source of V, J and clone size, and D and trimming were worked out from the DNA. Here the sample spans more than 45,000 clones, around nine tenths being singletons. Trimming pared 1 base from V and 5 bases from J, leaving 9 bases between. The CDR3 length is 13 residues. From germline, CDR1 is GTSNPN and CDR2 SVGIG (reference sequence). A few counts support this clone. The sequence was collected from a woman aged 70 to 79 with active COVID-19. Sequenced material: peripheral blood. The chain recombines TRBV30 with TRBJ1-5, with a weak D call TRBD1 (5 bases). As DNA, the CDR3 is TGTGCCTGGAGTGCCAGGGAACATCAGCCCCAGCATTTT. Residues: CAWSAREHQPQHF.